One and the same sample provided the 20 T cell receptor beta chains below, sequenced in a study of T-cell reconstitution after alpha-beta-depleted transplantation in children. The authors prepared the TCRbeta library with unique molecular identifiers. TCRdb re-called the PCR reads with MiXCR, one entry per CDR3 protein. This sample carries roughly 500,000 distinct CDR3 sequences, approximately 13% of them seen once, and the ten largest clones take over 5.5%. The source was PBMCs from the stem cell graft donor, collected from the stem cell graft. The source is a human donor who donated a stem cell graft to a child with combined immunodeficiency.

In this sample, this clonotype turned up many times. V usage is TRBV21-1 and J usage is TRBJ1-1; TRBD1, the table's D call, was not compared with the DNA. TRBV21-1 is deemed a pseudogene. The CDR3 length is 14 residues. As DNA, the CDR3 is TGTGCCAGGGACCCCAGGGATGTAGACACTGAAGCTTTCTTT. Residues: CARDPRDVDTEAFF.

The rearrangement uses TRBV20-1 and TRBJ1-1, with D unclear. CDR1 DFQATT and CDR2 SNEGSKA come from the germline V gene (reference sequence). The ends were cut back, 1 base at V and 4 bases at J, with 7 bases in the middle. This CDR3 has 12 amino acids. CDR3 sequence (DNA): TGCAGTGCTAGAGGGGTGGCCACTGAAGCTTTCTTT. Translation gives CSARGVATEAFF.

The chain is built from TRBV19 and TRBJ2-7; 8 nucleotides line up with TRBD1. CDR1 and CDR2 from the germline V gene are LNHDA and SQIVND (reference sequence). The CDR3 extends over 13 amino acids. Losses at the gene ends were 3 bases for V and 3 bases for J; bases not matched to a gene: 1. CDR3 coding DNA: TGTGCCAGTAGTATCGGACAGGGCTACGAGCAGTACTTC. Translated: CASSIGQGYEQYF.

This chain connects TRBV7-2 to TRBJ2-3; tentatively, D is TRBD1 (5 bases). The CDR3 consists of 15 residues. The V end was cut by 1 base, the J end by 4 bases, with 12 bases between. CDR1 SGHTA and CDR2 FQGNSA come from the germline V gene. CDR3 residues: CASSLVPGIADTQYF. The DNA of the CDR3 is TGTGCCAGCAGCTTAGTGCCAGGGATTGCAGATACGCAGTATTTT.

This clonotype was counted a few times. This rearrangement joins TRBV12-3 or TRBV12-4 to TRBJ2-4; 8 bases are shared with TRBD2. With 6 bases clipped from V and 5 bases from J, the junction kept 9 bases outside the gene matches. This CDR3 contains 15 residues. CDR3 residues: CASRSRTSSQNIQYF. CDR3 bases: TGTGCCAGCAGATCCCGGACTAGCAGTCAAAACATTCAGTACTTC.

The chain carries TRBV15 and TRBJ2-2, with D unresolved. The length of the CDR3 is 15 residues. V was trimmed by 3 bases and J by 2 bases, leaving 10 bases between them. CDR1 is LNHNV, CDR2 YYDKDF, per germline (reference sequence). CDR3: CATSRGETNTGELFF. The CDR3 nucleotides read TGTGCCACCAGCAGGGGTGAGACTAACACCGGGGAGCTGTTTTTT.

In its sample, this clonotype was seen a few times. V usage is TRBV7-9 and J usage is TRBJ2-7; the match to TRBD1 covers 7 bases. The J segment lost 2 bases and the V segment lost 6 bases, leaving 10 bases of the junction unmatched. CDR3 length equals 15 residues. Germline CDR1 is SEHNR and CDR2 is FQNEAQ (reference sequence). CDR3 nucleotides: TGTGCCAGCAGTCGAGGACAGGACGGACCCTACGAGCAGTACTTC. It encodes CASSRGQDGPYEQYF.

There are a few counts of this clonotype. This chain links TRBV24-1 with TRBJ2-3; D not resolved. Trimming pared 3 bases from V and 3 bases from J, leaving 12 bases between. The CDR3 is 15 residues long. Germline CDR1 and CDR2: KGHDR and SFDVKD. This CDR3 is CATSDGLSATDTQYF. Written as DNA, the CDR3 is TGTGCCACCAGTGATGGCCTCTCAGCAACAGATACGCAGTATTTT.

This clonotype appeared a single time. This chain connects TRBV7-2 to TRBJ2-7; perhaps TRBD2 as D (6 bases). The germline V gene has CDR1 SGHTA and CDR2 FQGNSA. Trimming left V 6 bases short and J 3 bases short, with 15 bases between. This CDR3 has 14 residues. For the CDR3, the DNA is TGTGCCAGCAGTTTCGAGGAGGGCTACTACGAGCAGTACTTC. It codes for CASSFEEGYYEQYF.

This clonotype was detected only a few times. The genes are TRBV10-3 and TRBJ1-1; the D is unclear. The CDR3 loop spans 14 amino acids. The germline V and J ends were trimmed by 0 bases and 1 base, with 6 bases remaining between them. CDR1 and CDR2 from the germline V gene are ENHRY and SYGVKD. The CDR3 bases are TGTGCCATCAGTGAGTCAAAGGGGAACACTGAAGCTTTCTTT. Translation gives CAISESKGNTEAFF.

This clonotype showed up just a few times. The chain's CDR3 is CASSPQGSTYEQYF. In DNA form, the CDR3 reads TGTGCCAGCAGTCCGCAGGGGTCTACCTACGAGCAGTACTTC. This chain links TRBV5-8 with TRBJ2-7; perhaps TRBD1 as D (6 bases). The germline CDR1 and CDR2 sequences are SGHTS and YDEGEE. The ends were cut back, 5 bases at V and 2 bases at J, with 14 bases in the middle. The CDR3 contains 14 residues.

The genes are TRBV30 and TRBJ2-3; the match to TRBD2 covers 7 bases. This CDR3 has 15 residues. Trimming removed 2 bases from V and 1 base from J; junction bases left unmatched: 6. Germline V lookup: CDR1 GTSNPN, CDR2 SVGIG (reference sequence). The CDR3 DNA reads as TGTGCCTGGAGTAGTTTGGCGGGAGGCACAGATACGCAGTATTTT. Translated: CAWSSLAGGTDTQYF.

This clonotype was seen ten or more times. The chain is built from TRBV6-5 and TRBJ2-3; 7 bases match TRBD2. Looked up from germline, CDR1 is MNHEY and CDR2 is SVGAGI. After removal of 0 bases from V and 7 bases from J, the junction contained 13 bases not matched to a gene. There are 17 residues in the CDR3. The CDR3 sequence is CASSYSTSGVAPNTQYF. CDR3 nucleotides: TGTGCCAGCAGTTACTCGACCAGCGGGGTGGCCCCGAATACGCAGTATTTT.

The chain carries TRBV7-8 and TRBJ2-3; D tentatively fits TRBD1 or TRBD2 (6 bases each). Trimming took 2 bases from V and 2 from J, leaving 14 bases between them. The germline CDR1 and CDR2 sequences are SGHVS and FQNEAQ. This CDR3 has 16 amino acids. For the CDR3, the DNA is TGTGCCAGCAGCTTATATCCGGGGGCGCTCACAGATACGCAGTATTTT. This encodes CASSLYPGALTDTQYF.

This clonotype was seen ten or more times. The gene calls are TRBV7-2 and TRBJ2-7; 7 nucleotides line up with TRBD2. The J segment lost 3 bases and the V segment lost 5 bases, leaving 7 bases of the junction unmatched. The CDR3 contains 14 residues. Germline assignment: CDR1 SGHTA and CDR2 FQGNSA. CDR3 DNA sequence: TGTGCCAGCAGCGCGCGGGGGTACAACTACGAGCAGTACTTC. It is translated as CASSARGYNYEQYF.

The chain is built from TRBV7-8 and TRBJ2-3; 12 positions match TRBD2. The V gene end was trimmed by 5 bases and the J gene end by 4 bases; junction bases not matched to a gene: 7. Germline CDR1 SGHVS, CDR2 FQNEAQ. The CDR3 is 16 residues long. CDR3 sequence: CASSEGLAGQADTQYF. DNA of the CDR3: TGTGCCAGCAGCGAGGGACTAGCGGGCCAGGCAGATACGCAGTATTTT. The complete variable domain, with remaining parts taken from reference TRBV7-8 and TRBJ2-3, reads GAGVSQSPRYKVAKRGQDVALRCDPISGHVSLFWYQQALGQGPEFLTYFQNEAQLDKSGLPSDRFFAERPEGSVSTLKIQRTQQEDSAVYLCASSEGLAGQADTQYFGPGTRLTVL.

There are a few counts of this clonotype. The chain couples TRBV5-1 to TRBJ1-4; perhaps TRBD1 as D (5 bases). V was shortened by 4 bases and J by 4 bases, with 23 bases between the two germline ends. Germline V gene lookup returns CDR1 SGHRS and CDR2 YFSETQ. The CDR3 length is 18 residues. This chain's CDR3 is CASSPGRRDEGSNEKLFF. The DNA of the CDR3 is TGCGCCAGCAGCCCCGGACGCCGGGACGAAGGAAGTAATGAAAAACTGTTTTTT.

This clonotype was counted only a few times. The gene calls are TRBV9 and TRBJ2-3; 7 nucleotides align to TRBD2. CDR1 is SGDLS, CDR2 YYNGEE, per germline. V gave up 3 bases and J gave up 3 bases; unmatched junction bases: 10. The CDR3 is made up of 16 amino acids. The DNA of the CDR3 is TGTGCCAGCAGCGGGGGCTGGAGCGGGGCGACAGATACGCAGTATTTT. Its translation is CASSGGWSGATDTQYF.

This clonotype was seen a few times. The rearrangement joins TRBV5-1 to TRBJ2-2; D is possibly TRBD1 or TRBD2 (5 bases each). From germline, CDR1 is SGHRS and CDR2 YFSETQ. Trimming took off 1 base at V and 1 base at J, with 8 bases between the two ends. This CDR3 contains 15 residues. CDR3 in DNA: TGCGCCAGCAGCTTGTGGGACGAGAACACCGGGGAGCTGTTTTTT. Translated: CASSLWDENTGELFF.

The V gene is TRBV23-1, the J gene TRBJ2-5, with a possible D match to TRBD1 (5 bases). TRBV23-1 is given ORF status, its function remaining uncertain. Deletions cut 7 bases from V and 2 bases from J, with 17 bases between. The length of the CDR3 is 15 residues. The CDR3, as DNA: TGCGCCAGCAATACTTTAGGACACATTCAAGAGACCCAGTACTTC. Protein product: CASNTLGHIQETQYF.